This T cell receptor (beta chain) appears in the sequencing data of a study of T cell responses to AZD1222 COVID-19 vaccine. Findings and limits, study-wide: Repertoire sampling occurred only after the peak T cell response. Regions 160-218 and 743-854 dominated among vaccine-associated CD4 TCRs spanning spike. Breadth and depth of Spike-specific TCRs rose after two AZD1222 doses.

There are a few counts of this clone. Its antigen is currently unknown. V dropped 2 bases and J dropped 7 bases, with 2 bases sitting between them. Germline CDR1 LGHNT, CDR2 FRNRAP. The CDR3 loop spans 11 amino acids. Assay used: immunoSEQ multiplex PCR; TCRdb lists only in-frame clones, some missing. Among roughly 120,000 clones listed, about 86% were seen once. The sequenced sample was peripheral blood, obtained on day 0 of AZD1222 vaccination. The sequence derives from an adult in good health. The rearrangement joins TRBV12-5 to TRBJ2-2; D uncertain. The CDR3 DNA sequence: TGTGCTAGTGGTTTGAACGGGGAGCTGTTTTTT. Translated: CASGLNGELFF.